This T cell receptor (beta chain) was sequenced for a study of T-cell memory formation after mild COVID-19 (dated by TCRdb to about 2021). In the study overall: Most TCR sequence clusters were specific to one of the two donors. T-cell clones expanding and contracting after mild COVID-19 in two donors were tracked by longitudinal TCRalpha and TCRbeta repertoire sequencing. Two young, previously healthy adult volunteers made up the cohort, one male and one female.

These reads were obtained on an Illumina NovaSeq 6000. cDNA libraries for TCRalpha and TCRbeta were prepared by 5'RACE using constant-segment primers, with sample barcodes and unique molecular identifiers added. RNA was extracted from every sample with Trizol reagent. The libraries were amplified in two PCR steps, and the second step added a second sample barcode and Illumina TruSeq adapters. The libraries were sequenced on an Illumina NovaSeq using 2 x 150 bp paired-end reads. The authors' analysis ran thus. With migec v1.2.7, reads were demultiplexed and then collapsed into UMI-guided consensus sequences. With mixcr v2.1.11, UMI consensuses were aligned to TRA and TRB V and J templates and assembled into clonotypes. Clonotypes were classified as expanded or contracted when called significant by both edgeR and NoisET, with noise models trained on biological replicates. For edgeR calls, a false discovery rate-adjusted p below 0.01 and a log2 fold-change threshold of 1 were applied. PCA with hierarchical clustering of max-normalized trajectories of the 1000 most abundant clonotypes was used as exploratory dynamics analysis. Separately sequenced CD4+ and CD8+ repertoires were used to assign the CD4 or CD8 phenotype of responding clones. Through fastp at Q25 and MiXCR, TCRdb rebuilt clones from the public reads, retaining in-frame beta chains. Entries are consolidated by CDR3 protein sequence, retaining the most common genes and DNA. The V and J calls were not made by the authors but by TCRdb's processing. Across this sample there are about 180,000 distinct CDR3 sequences, with 16% seen only once. The ten top clones hold about 1.9% of the sample.

In the germline V gene, CDR1 corresponds to MNHNS and CDR2 to SASEGT. The junction carries 15 bases between V and J, which are trimmed by 6 bases and 2 bases respectively. The CDR3 spans 15 residues, from the cysteine through the phenylalanine. The retained sequence is limited to the CDR3, 45 bases, with the frame set at the first base. This clonotype was counted a single time. The clone's antigen remains unknown. Base qualities were left out, and no much larger clone turns up one base away. What the research found in general, with its limitations: Only two mild cases were covered in the study, and larger cohorts including severe cases with pre-infection samples were considered necessary. SARS-CoV-2 specificity was not confirmed for the second-wave clones peaking on day 37. Some responding clones were found in pre-infection memory, which suggests that pre-existing cross-reactive memory T cells took part in the SARS-CoV-2 response. Contracting CD4+ clones turned up mainly in the CM and EM memory subsets, whereas EMRA was where CD8+ clones were enriched. Clones contracting from day 15 to 85 had balanced CD4/CD8 phenotypes, while a second wave expanding from day 15 to 37 was biased towards CD4+.

PBMCs were isolated by Ficoll-Paque density gradient centrifugation. The chain is assembled from TRBV6-1 and TRBJ2-3; the D gene is not confidently resolved. The material sequenced was PBMCs or a T cell subset sorted from them (not recorded which). The TCR sequence derives from an adult woman who had mild COVID-19 (a few samples of this study predate the infection). The sample titles of this study are shuffled in the database, so cell type and time point are left out; the donor was told from shared clones. CDR3 sequence: CASSKGSTATDTQYF. The nucleotides are TGTGCCAGCAGCAAAGGGTCAACAGCCACAGATACGCAGTATTTT.